Listed below are T cell receptor beta chains from one sample, sequenced in a study of shared clonotypes between healthy human individuals. Libraries were prepared by immunoSEQ multiplex PCR; TCRdb keeps only in-frame clonotypes and omits some of them. The top ten hold more than 30% of the sample, which has roughly 660,000 clones, roughly 88% seen once. Sequencing was carried out using memory CD8+ T cells from PBMCs. These receptor sequences come from a man aged 18 to 29 in good health. Some clones in this sample may be carry-over from other donors' samples. Each CDR3 is given with its conserved first and last residue. The order of the fields is D gene, clone size, V gene, J gene, CDR3 DNA, CDR3 protein. The D gene is left open where the match is weak. Not every row has a clone size; where given, it reads once, few, many or a size class.

>-|-|TRBV25-1|TRBJ2-7
TGTGCCAGTCGCCCGGGAGCCGGGCACGAGCAGTACTTC
CASRPGAGHEQYF
>-|-|TRBV7-2|TRBJ2-7
TGTGCCAGCAGCTTAGGTCCGGCAGGGCAGGTCGAGCAGTACTTC
CASSLGPAGQVEQYF
>-|-|TRBV7-9|TRBJ2-7
TGTGCCAGCAGTCATACAGGGCTCGCCTACGAGCAGTACTTC
CASSHTGLAYEQYF
>-|-|TRBV29-1|TRBJ1-1
TGCAGCGTTGAAGATTCCGACATCTACACTGAAGCTTTCTTT
CSVEDSDIYTEAFF
>-|-|TRBV4-3|TRBJ2-3
TGCGCCAGCAGCCAAACGTTTGTGGGGCTCGGCACAGATACGCAGTATTTT
CASSQTFVGLGTDTQYF
>-|-|TRBV6-5|TRBJ1-1
TGTGCCAGCAGTTACGGGGGAGGCACTGAAGCTTTCTTT
CASSYGGGTEAFF
>TRBD1|-|TRBV27|TRBJ2-5
TGTGCCAGCAGTCGCCGGGACAGGGGTGAGACCCAGTACTTC
CASSRRDRGETQYF
>-|-|TRBV28|TRBJ2-6
TGTGCCAGCAGTTCTACTGGGTGGTCTGGGGCCAACGTCCTGACTTTC
CASSSTGWSGANVLTF
>TRBD1|-|TRBV5-1|TRBJ1-1
TGCGCCAGCAGCGCGGACAGGGACGGCACTGAAGCTTTCTTT
CASSADRDGTEAFF
>-|-|TRBV27|TRBJ2-1
TGTGCCAGCAGTTCGGACAGTTCAATCGAGGATGAGCAGTTCTTC
CASSSDSSIEDEQFF
>TRBD2|few|TRBV4-2|TRBJ2-3
TGTGCCAGCAGCCAAGAGAAGAGCGGGACCAGAGATACGCAGTATTTT
CASSQEKSGTRDTQYF
>TRBD2|-|TRBV7-3|TRBJ2-2
TGTGCCAGCAGCTTACTAGCGGGAGGGCCCCCCGGGGAGCTGTTTTTT
CASSLLAGGPPGELFF
>-|many|TRBV19|TRBJ1-1
TGTGCCAGTAGTAGCAGGGTTTCTATCCCTGAAGCTTTCTTT
CASSSRVSIPEAFF
>-|-|TRBV27|TRBJ1-1
TGTGCCAGCAGTGGAACAGTTGACACTGAAGCTTTCTTT
CASSGTVDTEAFF
>-|once|TRBV29-1|TRBJ2-7
TGCAGCGTTGTGGGTGGAGACCCCCGGGGGTCCTACGAGCAGTACTTC
CSVVGGDPRGSYEQYF
>TRBD2|-|TRBV28|TRBJ2-7
TGTGCCAGCAGTTCCTATTCCGCCCGCAATTTAGCGGGAGGGCCGTACGAGCAGTACTTC
CASSSYSARNLAGGPYEQYF
>-|-|TRBV4-1|TRBJ2-7
TGCGCCAGCAGCCCCGTGGGAGAGACCTACGAGCAGTACTTC
CASSPVGETYEQYF
>-|-|TRBV29-1|TRBJ1-2
TGCAGCGTTCCAGGATCACCTAACTATGGCTACACCTTC
CSVPGSPNYGYTF
>TRBD1|-|TRBV12-5|TRBJ1-1
TGTGCTAGTGCCTTCGACAGGGAGAACACTGAAGCTTTCTTT
CASAFDRENTEAFF
>TRBD1|-|TRBV7-9|TRBJ1-2
TGTGCCAGCAGCTTGAGCCGGACAGGGATCTATGGCTACACCTTC
CASSLSRTGIYGYTF
>-|-|TRBV27|TRBJ1-1
TGTGCCAGCAGTTTATTATCTTGGGGGACCCAACGGACTGAAGCTTTCTTT
CASSLLSWGTQRTEAFF
>TRBD2|-|TRBV5-6|TRBJ2-3
TGTGCCAGCAGCCTAGCGGGAGTGACAGATACGCAGTATTTT
CASSLAGVTDTQYF
>-|-|TRBV6-6|TRBJ2-3
TGTGCCAGCAGCTCCCTTCTAGCGGATACGCAGTATTTT
CASSSLLADTQYF
>-|-|TRBV10-1|TRBJ2-5
TGCGCCAGCAGCCCCACAGGGTTCGGTGAGACCCAGTACTTC
CASSPTGFGETQYF
>-|-|TRBV5-1|TRBJ1-2
TGCGCCAGCAGCTTGGAACGAGGCAGATCCTTTAACTATGGCTACACCTTC
CASSLERGRSFNYGYTF
>-|-|TRBV15|TRBJ2-7
TGTGCCACCAGCAGTTCTTCCAGGGAGAGGTCCTACGAGCAGTACTTC
CATSSSSRERSYEQYF
>TRBD2|-|TRBV25-1|TRBJ2-1
TGTGCCAGCAGTCTCCAGCGGGGGGGCTACAATGAGCAGTTCTTC
CASSLQRGGYNEQFF
>-|-|TRBV18|TRBJ2-5
TGTGCCAGCTCACCCACCGAGATGCGGGGCCAAGAGACCCAGTACTTC
CASSPTEMRGQETQYF
>-|-|TRBV28|TRBJ2-7
TGTGCCAGCAGTTTTCGCGTTGCGGGGGGCTTAGGGGGACAGGGCCGATACGAGCAGTACTTC
CASSFRVAGGLGGQGRYEQYF
>TRBD2|-|TRBV7-9|TRBJ2-2
TGTGCCAGCAGCTTAGTAGCGGGCCCAATCGGGGAGCTGTTTTTT
CASSLVAGPIGELFF